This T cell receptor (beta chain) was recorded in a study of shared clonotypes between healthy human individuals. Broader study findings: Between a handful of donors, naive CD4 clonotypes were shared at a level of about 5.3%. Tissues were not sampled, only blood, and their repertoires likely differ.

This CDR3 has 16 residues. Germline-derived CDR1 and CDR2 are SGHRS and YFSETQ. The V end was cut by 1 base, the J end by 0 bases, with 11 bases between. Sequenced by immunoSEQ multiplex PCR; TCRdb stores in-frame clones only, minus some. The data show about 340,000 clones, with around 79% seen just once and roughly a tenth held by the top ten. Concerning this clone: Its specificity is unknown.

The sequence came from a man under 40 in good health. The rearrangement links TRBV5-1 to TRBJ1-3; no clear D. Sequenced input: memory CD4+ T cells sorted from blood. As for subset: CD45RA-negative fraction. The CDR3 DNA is TGCGCCAGCAGCTTGAAGGAGGTCAGCTCTGGAAACACCATATATTTT. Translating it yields CASSLKEVSSGNTIYF.